Below, 20 T cell receptor beta chains from the same sample are listed, as sequenced in a study of blood T cells in healthy people across ages. Combining a sample-barcoded 5' primer with a J-beta primer mix, a second PCR ran for roughly 7 to 12 cycles. TCRdb reprocessed the 5' RACE reads with MiXCR, giving one entry per CDR3 protein. The data contain roughly 680,000 distinct CDR3 sequences, around 52% of them singletons. The sequenced material came from blood. The receptors were gathered from a woman over 75 in good health.

A few counts support this clonotype. In DNA form, the CDR3 reads TGCGCCAGCAGGGACGGTCCAACTAATGAAAAACTGTTTTTT. Its translation: CASRDGPTNEKLFF. The chain carries TRBV5-1 and TRBJ1-4; D ambiguous. The CDR3 covers 14 residues. CDR1 and CDR2 from the germline V gene are SGHRS and YFSETQ. V lost 5 bases and J 0 bases, leaving 8 bases between the germline ends.

This chain uses TRBV7-6 with TRBJ2-2, with a tentative D call TRBD1 (7 bases). CDR1 is SGHVS and CDR2 is FNYEAQ in the germline V gene. V was shortened by 2 bases and J by 5 bases, with 15 bases between the two germline ends. The CDR3 runs to 16 residues. CDR3 DNA sequence: TGTGCCAGCAGCTTATCTAACCCAGGGGGGACCGGGGAGCTGTTTTTT. This sequence encodes CASSLSNPGGTGELFF.

The CDR3 DNA reads TGTGCCAGCAGCGTAGGGGGGTATAGCAATCAGCCCCAGCATTTT. It translates to CASSVGGYSNQPQHF. The V gene is TRBV9, the J gene TRBJ1-5; D perhaps matches TRBD1 (5 bases). Germline V gives CDR1 SGDLS, CDR2 YYNGEE. Trimming took off 0 bases at V and 0 bases at J, with 7 bases between the two ends. The CDR3 is 15 residues long. The full variable domain, rest sourced from reference TRBV9 and TRBJ1-5, is DSGVTQTPKHLITATGQRVTLRCSPRSGDLSVYWYQQSLDQGLQFLIQYYNGEERAKGNILERFSAQQFPDLHSELNLSSLELGDSALYFCASSVGGYSNQPQHFGDGTRLSIL.

This clonotype turned up a few times. V usage is TRBV15 and J usage is TRBJ1-5; D is perhaps TRBD1 (5 bases). The CDR3 loop spans 16 amino acids. CDR1 is LNHNV, CDR2 YYDKDF, per germline (reference sequence). Trimming removed 4 bases at V and 5 bases at J, with 18 bases between. The CDR3 nucleotides are TGTGCCACCAGCATCTCTCACGGGGGAAGTCATCAGCCCCAGCATTTT. As protein: CATSISHGGSHQPQHF. The whole variable domain, filled in from reference TRBV15 and TRBJ1-5, reads DAMVIQNPRYQVTQFGKPVTLSCSQTLNHNVMYWYQQKSSQAPKLLFHYYDKDFNNEADTPDNFQSRRPNTSFCFLDIRSPGLGDTAMYLCATSISHGGSHQPQHFGDGTRLSIL.

This clonotype was found many times. The V call is TRBV20-1, the J call TRBJ2-4; the D gene could be TRBD1 or TRBD2 (5 bases each). Trimming stripped 5 bases from V and 8 bases from J, with 16 bases between. The germline V gene has CDR1 DFQATT and CDR2 SNEGSKA (reference sequence). This CDR3 is built from 13 residues. The CDR3 reads CSAFSGTAYIQYF. Written as DNA, the CDR3 is TGCAGTGCTTTTTCCGGGACCGCTTACATTCAGTACTTC.

With respect to this clonotype: A much more abundant neighbour one base away suggests this may be a read error. The chain couples TRBV27 to TRBJ2-7, with a tentative D call TRBD1 (6 bases). This CDR3 spans 13 amino acids. V was trimmed by 5 bases and J by 7 bases, leaving 15 bases between them. Germline V lookup: CDR1 MNHEY, CDR2 SMNVEV (reference sequence). The CDR3 reads CASSTPDRNEQYF. CDR3 bases: TGTGCCAGCAGTACTCCGGACAGAAATGAGCAGTACTTC.

This chain links TRBV25-1 with TRBJ2-7; no definite D call. Germline loops: CDR1 MGHDK, CDR2 SYGVNS. Between the trimmed V and J ends, which lost 4 bases and 0 bases, there was a span of 7 bases. This CDR3 region has 13 residues. The CDR3 is CASSGASSYEQYF. In nucleotides, the CDR3 is TGTGCCAGCAGTGGAGCATCCTCCTACGAGCAGTACTTC.

This clonotype was observed many times. V gene TRBV20-1 combines with J gene TRBJ2-3; 7 bases agree with TRBD2. J was trimmed by 6 bases and V by 1 base; bases with no gene match: 7. The CDR3 sequence is 14 residues long. Germline V gene sequence: CDR1 DFQATT, CDR2 SNEGSKA (reference sequence). CDR3 loop: CSARVRGRFDTQYF. The CDR3 DNA reads as TGCAGTGCTAGAGTCCGCGGGAGATTTGATACGCAGTATTTT.

This chain uses TRBV6-1 with TRBJ1-2; D is unresolved. CDR3 length equals 13 residues. Germline lookup yields CDR1 MNHNS and CDR2 SASEGT. V lost 1 base and J lost 4, with 7 bases in between. Here the CDR3 DNA reads TGTGCCAGCAGTGAAGGAAAGTTCTATGGCTACACCTTC. It is translated as CASSEGKFYGYTF.

This clonotype showed up just once. One end of the junction is discordant with germline, which a read error may explain. V is TRBV13 and J is TRBJ2-3; tentative D call: TRBD1 (5 bases). The CDR3 extends over 17 amino acids. CDR1 PRHDT and CDR2 FYEKMQ come from the germline V gene (reference sequence). The CDR3 protein is CASGLTGLRVTADTQYF. The CDR3 DNA reads as TGTGCCAGCGGCTTGACTGGCCTCAGGGTGACGGCAGATACGCAGTATTTT.

About this clonotype itself: A single base separates this from a much larger clone, so it may be a read error. The chain links TRBV27 to TRBJ2-7; TRBD2 aligns across 9 bases. The V segment lost 3 bases and the J segment 7 bases; nucleotides outside the gene matches: 10. This CDR3 region has 15 residues. Germline-derived CDR1 and CDR2 are MNHEY and SMNVEV (reference sequence). The CDR3 loop reads CASSFRSGGYNEQYF. The CDR3 nucleotides are TGTGCCAGCAGTTTCAGGAGCGGGGGGTACAATGAGCAGTACTTC.

In the case of this clonotype: Germline and junction disagree at one end, which may indicate a read error. This chain uses TRBV27 with TRBJ2-3, with 9 bases that match TRBD2. The CDR3 is 16 residues long. Germline assignment: CDR1 MNHEY and CDR2 SMNVEV (reference sequence). CDR3 in amino acids: CAGRTFLAGPTDTQNF. In DNA form, the CDR3 reads TGTGCCGGCAGGACCTTCCTAGCGGGGCCCACAGATACGCAGAATTTT.

The chain carries TRBV12-3 or TRBV12-4 and TRBJ2-6; no definite D call. This CDR3 is 10 amino acids long. The ends were cut back, 5 bases at V and 10 bases at J, with 3 bases in the middle. CDR3 amino acids: CASSVNVLTF. CDR3 coding DNA: TGTGCCAGCAGTGTAAACGTCCTGACTTTC.

This chain links TRBV20-1 with TRBJ2-5; TRBD1 agrees at 9 bases. The DNA end favors TRBJ2-7, so the J call may be wrong. The CDR3 covers 14 residues. In germline, CDR1 is DFQATT, CDR2 SNEGSKA (reference sequence). The CDR3 DNA is TGCAGTGCCATGGGACAGGGAAGGGTCTACGAGCAGTACTTC. It specifies CSAMGQGRVYEQYF.

To note about this clonotype: A read error may be the cause here, since a much bigger clone is one base away. The rearrangement joins TRBV24-1 to TRBJ2-5; 13 bases match TRBD2. CDR1 KGHDR and CDR2 SFDVKD come from the germline V gene. This CDR3 contains 20 residues. CDR3 nucleotide sequence: TGTGCCACCGGTGATAAAACTAGCGGGAGGGCCGCTTTTACGCAAGAGACCCAGTACTTC. It specifies CATGDKTSGRAAFTQETQYF.

This clonotype has at least ten counts. For the CDR3, the DNA is TGCGCCAGCAGCTTCACTAGCGGGAGTGATGAGCAGTTCTTC. Translated, it gives CASSFTSGSDEQFF. The chain employs TRBV5-1 and TRBJ2-1, with 11 bases identical to TRBD2. The CDR3 runs 14 residues. Germline values: CDR1 SGHRS, CDR2 YFSETQ. With 2 bases clipped from V and 8 bases from J, the junction kept 3 bases outside the gene matches. Combining the CDR3 with reference TRBV5-1 and TRBJ2-1 gives the whole variable domain KAGVTQTPRYLIKTRGQQVTLSCSPISGHRSVSWYQQTPGQGLQFLFEYFSETQRNKGNFPGRFSGRQFSNSRSEMNVSTLELGDSALYLCASSFTSGSDEQFFGPGTRLTVL.

This clonotype was found once. V usage is TRBV29-1 and J usage is TRBJ1-2; 9 nucleotides line up with TRBD1. Trimming at V came to 3 bases and at J to 7 bases, leaving 6 bases not matched to a gene. In germline, CDR1 is SQVTM, CDR2 ANQGSEA. This CDR3 comprises 13 residues. Written as DNA, the CDR3 is TGCAGCGTTGATCAAGGGACAGGGTCTGGCTACACCTTC. It encodes CSVDQGTGSGYTF.

Of note for this clonotype: This may be a read error: a much more frequent sequence differs by one nucleotide. The chain couples TRBV7-9 to TRBJ2-1; no clear D gene. There are 14 residues in the CDR3. Looked up from germline, CDR1 is SEHNR and CDR2 is FQNEAQ (reference sequence). Trimming took off 5 bases at V and 7 bases at J, with 15 bases between the two ends. The CDR3 loop reads CASSPLDLINEQFF. CDR3 sequence (DNA): TGTGCCAGCAGCCCCTTAGACCTCATTAATGAGCAGTTCTTC.

This clonotype has at least ten counts. The chain joins TRBV12-3 or TRBV12-4 to TRBJ2-1, with TRBD2 identical over 7 bases. V lost 8 bases, J lost 6 bases, and 10 bases stayed unmatched. The CDR3 is made up of 14 amino acids. DNA for the CDR3: TGTGCCAGCCGGTTGGGAGGGACTTCCAATGAGCAGTTCTTC. Its protein product is CASRLGGTSNEQFF.

This clonotype was seen only a few times. The rearrangement uses TRBV4-1 and TRBJ2-5; TRBD1 agrees at 11 bases. V shed 1 base and J 11 bases; nucleotides not matched to a gene: 3. The CDR3 has 13 amino acids. The germline V gene has CDR1 MGHRA and CDR2 YSYEKL. The CDR3 DNA is TGCGCCAGCAGCCAAGGGGACAGGGGGGAGCAGTACTTC. Its protein product is CASSQGDRGEQYF.